Sequencing of this T cell receptor (beta chain) was carried out in a study of blood T cell repertoires in COVID-19. Across the whole study: Samples taken during acute and convalescent COVID-19 were collected in the United States, Italy and Spain.

The CDR3 extends over 16 amino acids. In germline, CDR1 is WNHNN, CDR2 SYGVQD (reference sequence). V was trimmed by 5 bases and J by 8 bases, leaving 24 bases between them. TCRdb's table, derived via immunoSEQ multiplex PCR, lists solely in-frame clones and lacks some. The sample holds about 200,000 clones, approximately 80% seen once. The chain has TRBV10-1 and TRBJ1-2, with no clear D. Sequencing used peripheral blood. This TCR was sampled from a man in his forties with acute or convalescent COVID-19. DNA of the CDR3: TGCGCCAGCAGTACCCTTTCTTGCCCCACGGCGGGAGGCTACACCTTC. This translates into CASSTLSCPTAGGYTF.